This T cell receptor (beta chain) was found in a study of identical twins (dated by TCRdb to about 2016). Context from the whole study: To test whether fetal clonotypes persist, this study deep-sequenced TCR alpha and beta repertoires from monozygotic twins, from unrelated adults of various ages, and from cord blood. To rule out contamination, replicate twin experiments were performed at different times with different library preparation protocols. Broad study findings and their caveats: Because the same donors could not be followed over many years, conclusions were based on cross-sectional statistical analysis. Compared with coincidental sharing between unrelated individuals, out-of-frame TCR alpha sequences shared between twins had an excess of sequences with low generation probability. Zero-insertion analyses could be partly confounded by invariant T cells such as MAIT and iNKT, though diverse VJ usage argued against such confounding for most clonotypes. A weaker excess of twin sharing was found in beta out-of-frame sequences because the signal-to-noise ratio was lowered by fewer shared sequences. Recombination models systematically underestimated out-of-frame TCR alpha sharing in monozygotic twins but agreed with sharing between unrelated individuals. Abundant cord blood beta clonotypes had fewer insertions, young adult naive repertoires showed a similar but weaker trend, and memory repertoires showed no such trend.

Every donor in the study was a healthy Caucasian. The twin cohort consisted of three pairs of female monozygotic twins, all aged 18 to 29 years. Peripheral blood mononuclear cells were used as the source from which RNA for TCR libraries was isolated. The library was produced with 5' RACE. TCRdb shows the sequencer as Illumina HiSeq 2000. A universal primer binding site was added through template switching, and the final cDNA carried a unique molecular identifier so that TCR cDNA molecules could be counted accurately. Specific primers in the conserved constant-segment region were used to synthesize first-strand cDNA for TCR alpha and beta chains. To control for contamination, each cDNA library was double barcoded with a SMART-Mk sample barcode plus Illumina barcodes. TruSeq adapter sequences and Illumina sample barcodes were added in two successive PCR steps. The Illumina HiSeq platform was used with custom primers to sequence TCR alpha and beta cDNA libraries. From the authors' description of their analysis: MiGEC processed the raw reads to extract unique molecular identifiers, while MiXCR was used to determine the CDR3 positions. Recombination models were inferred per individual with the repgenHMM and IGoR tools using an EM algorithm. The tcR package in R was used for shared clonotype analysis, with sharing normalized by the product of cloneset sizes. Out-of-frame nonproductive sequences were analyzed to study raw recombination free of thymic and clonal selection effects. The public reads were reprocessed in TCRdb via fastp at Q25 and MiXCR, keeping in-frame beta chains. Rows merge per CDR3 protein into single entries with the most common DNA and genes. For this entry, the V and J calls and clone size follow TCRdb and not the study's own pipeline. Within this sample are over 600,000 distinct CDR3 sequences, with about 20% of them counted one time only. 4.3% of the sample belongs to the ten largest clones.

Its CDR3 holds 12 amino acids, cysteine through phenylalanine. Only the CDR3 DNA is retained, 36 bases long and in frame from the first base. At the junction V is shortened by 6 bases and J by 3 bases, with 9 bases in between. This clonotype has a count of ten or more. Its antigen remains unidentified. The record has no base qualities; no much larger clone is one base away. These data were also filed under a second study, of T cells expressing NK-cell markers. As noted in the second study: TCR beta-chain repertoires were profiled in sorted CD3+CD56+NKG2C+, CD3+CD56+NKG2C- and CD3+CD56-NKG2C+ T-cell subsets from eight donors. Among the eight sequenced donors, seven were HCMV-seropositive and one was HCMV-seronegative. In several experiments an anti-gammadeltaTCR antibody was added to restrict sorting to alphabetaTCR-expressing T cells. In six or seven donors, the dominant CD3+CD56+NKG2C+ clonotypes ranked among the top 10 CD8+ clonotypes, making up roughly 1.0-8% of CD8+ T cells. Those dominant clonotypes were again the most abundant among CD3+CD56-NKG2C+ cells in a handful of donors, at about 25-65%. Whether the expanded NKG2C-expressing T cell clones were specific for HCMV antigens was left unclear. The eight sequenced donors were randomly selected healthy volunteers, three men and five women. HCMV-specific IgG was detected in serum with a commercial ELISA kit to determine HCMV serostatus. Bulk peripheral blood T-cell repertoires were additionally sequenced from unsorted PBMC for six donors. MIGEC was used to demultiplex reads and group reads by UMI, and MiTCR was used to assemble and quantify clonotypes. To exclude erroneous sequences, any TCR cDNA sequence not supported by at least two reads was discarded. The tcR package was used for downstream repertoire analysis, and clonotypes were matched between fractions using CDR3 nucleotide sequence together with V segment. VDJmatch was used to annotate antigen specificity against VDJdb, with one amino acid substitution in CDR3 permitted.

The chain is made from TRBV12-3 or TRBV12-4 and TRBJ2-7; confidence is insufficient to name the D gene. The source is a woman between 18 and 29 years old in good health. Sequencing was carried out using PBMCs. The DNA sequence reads TGTGCCAGCAGCTTAAGGGACTACGAGCAGTACTTC. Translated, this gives CASSLRDYEQYF.